This T cell receptor (beta chain) was recovered during a study of blood T cell repertoires in COVID-19. Whole-study context: Spain, Italy and the United States supplied samples that represented acute and convalescent COVID-19. Sources were T cells, B-cell-depleted T cells, or PBMCs; the material itself was cDNA or gDNA.

This CDR3 region has 14 residues. V gave up 6 bases and J gave up 7 bases; unmatched junction bases: 8. Germline lookup yields CDR1 LNHDA and CDR2 SQIVND (reference sequence). Followed over time, Seattle patients had been enrolled while infection was active. In the authors' methods: Reference gene primer amplification in the assay estimated nucleated cell counts. Sequenced by immunoSEQ multiplex PCR; TCRdb stores in-frame clones only, minus some. V and J calls and clone size follow that table, whereas D and trimming were derived from the DNA. Found here are some 160,000 clones, around nine tenths of them singletons; the top ten hold under 13%.

The sequence derives from a woman in her seventies with COVID-19, enrolled during active disease. The sequencing input was peripheral blood. This chain joins TRBV19 and TRBJ1-5; 8 bases align to TRBD1. CDR3 in DNA: TGTGCCAGTAGCGACAGGGGCCCCCGGCAGCCCCAGCATTTT. It encodes CASSDRGPRQPQHF.